This T cell receptor (beta chain) emerged from a study of blood T cells in healthy people across ages. The CDR3 extends over 13 amino acids. V gave up 1 base and J gave up 6 bases, with 8 bases separating them. Per germline, CDR1 SGHVS and CDR2 FNYEAQ. Study observations and caveats: The unsorted PBMCs prevented any conclusive comparison of naive versus antigen-experienced cells. Among T cells, TCR beta diversity per million cells dropped roughly linearly as age rose.

In its sample, this clonotype was seen a few times. Its specificity is unknown. A second PCR of 7 to 11 cycles used a sample-barcoded 5' primer and a J-beta primer mix. MiXCR, applied by TCRdb to the 5' RACE reads, yields one record per CDR3 protein. The table includes 750,000 or so distinct CDR3 sequences, around a quarter detected once. Separately, the same data were catalogued under a study of T cells of mothers and their children. That paper states: Barcodes for each sample and 2-4 random nucleotides were added by the M1S primer used in the second PCR. Inherited differences only slightly affect thymic shaping of TCR recombination output.

This clonotype was sampled from a boy aged 5-17 years in good health. The specimen was blood. The chain combines TRBV7-6 with TRBJ2-3; D uncertain. As DNA, the CDR3 is TGTGCCAGCAGCTTAGGGGAACAGGATACGCAGTATTTT. It translates to CASSLGEQDTQYF.